The rows below give T cell receptor beta chains drawn from one sample of a study of tumor-infiltrating lymphocytes in oesophageal squamous cell carcinoma. TCRdb ran MiXCR on the PCR reads and lists one entry per CDR3 protein. The table has 8,000 to 11,000 distinct CDR3 sequences, 63% seen once. Input material: esophageal tumor tissue. The receptors stem from a female donor with esophageal squamous cell carcinoma. The CDR3 runs from the conserved cysteine through the conserved F or W. A D gene is named only where the DNA matches it firmly. Where a row states a size, it is once, few, many or the class of an expanded clone; other rows omit it.

cdr3_nt: TGCGCCAGCAGCTGGGCGGCGCCTGCAGCCCATGAGCAGTTCTTC
cdr3_aa: CASSWAAPAAHEQFF
j_call: TRBJ2-1
d_call: NA
clone_size: NA
v_call: TRBV5-1

cdr3_nt: TGTGCTAGCAGCTTAGGGTTCGGGAAGGGGGAGACCCAGTACTTC
cdr3_aa: CASSLGFGKGETQYF
j_call: TRBJ2-5
d_call: NA
clone_size: NA
v_call: TRBV7-6

cdr3_nt: TGTGCCAGCAGCCACCCCGGACTAGCGGTCTACAATGAGCAGTTCTTC
cdr3_aa: CASSHPGLAVYNEQFF
j_call: TRBJ2-1
d_call: TRBD2
clone_size: few
v_call: TRBV7-2

cdr3_nt: TGTGCCAGCAGCCGCGTCGGATCTGCTTATGAAAAACTGTTTTTT
cdr3_aa: CASSRVGSAYEKLFF
j_call: TRBJ1-4
d_call: NA
clone_size: once
v_call: TRBV3-1

cdr3_nt: TGTGCCAGCAGTTCAGGACCCTATAATTCACCCCTCCACTTC
cdr3_aa: CASSSGPYNSPLHF
j_call: TRBJ2-5
d_call: NA
clone_size: NA
v_call: TRBV6-1

cdr3_nt: TGTGCCAGCAGCCCATGGACTAGCGGGACCTACGAGCAGTACTTC
cdr3_aa: CASSPWTSGTYEQYF
j_call: TRBJ2-7
d_call: TRBD2
clone_size: NA
v_call: TRBV7-2

cdr3_nt: TGTGCCAGCAGCCCATTCGGACAGCTCCAAGAGACCCAGTACTTC
cdr3_aa: CASSPFGQLQETQYF
j_call: TRBJ2-5
d_call: NA
clone_size: few
v_call: TRBV9

cdr3_nt: TGTGCCAGCAGTTTGCTAGCGGGGAAAAACATTCAGTACTTC
cdr3_aa: CASSLLAGKNIQYF
j_call: TRBJ2-4
d_call: TRBD2
clone_size: NA
v_call: TRBV27

cdr3_nt: TGTGCCAGCAGCTTCGGTGGCCCTGGCTACACCTTC
cdr3_aa: CASSFGGPGYTF
j_call: TRBJ1-2
d_call: NA
clone_size: NA
v_call: TRBV7-3

cdr3_nt: TGTGCCAGCAGCATCGAAACAGGGGTAGAGACCCAGTACTTC
cdr3_aa: CASSIETGVETQYF
j_call: TRBJ2-5
d_call: TRBD1
clone_size: once
v_call: TRBV7-4

cdr3_nt: TGTGCCAGCAGCTTAGGGGTGGGGACTTGGAATTCACCCCTCCACTTT
cdr3_aa: CASSLGVGTWNSPLHF
j_call: TRBJ1-6
d_call: NA
clone_size: NA
v_call: TRBV7-2

cdr3_nt: TGTGCCAGCAGCTTAGCAGGACTAGCGGACAATGAGCAGTTCTTC
cdr3_aa: CASSLAGLADNEQFF
j_call: TRBJ2-1
d_call: TRBD2
clone_size: NA
v_call: TRBV7-2

cdr3_nt: TGTGCCAGCAGACCACCGGGACAGGGGATTGGCTACACCTTC
cdr3_aa: CASRPPGQGIGYTF
j_call: TRBJ1-2
d_call: TRBD1
clone_size: few
v_call: TRBV7-8

cdr3_nt: TGTGCCACCAGGACCTCCACCGGAGGGAGGAGGGTCGGGGAGCTGTTTTTT
cdr3_aa: CATRTSTGGRRVGELFF
j_call: TRBJ2-2
d_call: NA
clone_size: NA
v_call: TRBV15

cdr3_nt: TGTGCCAGCAATAAGGGGCAGGGAGGGATCTACGAGCAGTACTTC
cdr3_aa: CASNKGQGGIYEQYF
j_call: TRBJ2-7
d_call: TRBD2
clone_size: medium-sized
v_call: TRBV6-1

cdr3_nt: TGTGCCAGCAGTTACAGGGTCGACAATGAGCAGTTCTTC
cdr3_aa: CASSYRVDNEQFF
j_call: TRBJ2-1
d_call: NA
clone_size: many
v_call: TRBV6-6

cdr3_nt: TGTGCCAGCAGCCCAAGACTGTCAGGTGGCACAGATACGCAGTATTTT
cdr3_aa: CASSPRLSGGTDTQYF
j_call: TRBJ2-3
d_call: NA
clone_size: NA
v_call: TRBV7-3

cdr3_nt: TGTGCCAGCAGCTTATACGCAGGGGGCAATGAGCAGTTCTTC
cdr3_aa: CASSLYAGGNEQFF
j_call: TRBJ2-1
d_call: TRBD1
clone_size: NA
v_call: TRBV7-6

cdr3_nt: TGTGCCAGCACTCCCAAGGGTGGAGGGAATGAGCAGTACTTC
cdr3_aa: CASTPKGGGNEQYF
j_call: TRBJ2-5
d_call: NA
clone_size: once
v_call: TRBV7-8

cdr3_nt: TGTGCCAGCAGTTATCAAGCGGGAGCCGAGACCCAGTACTTC
cdr3_aa: CASSYQAGAETQYF
j_call: TRBJ2-5
d_call: TRBD2
clone_size: NA
v_call: TRBV6-1

cdr3_nt: TGTGCCAGCAGCCCGGGACTAGCGGGAGATCGCTACGAGCAGTACTTC
cdr3_aa: CASSPGLAGDRYEQYF
j_call: TRBJ2-7
d_call: TRBD2
clone_size: NA
v_call: TRBV28

cdr3_nt: TGCGCCAGCAGCAAAGATAGGAGGGGCGATGAGCAGTACTTC
cdr3_aa: CASSKDRRGDEQYF
j_call: TRBJ2-5
d_call: NA
clone_size: few
v_call: TRBV5-1

cdr3_nt: TGTGCCAGCAGCTCTGGCCTAGAGCAGTTCTTC
cdr3_aa: CASSSGLEQFF
j_call: TRBJ2-1
d_call: NA
clone_size: NA
v_call: TRBV7-3

cdr3_nt: TGTGCCAGCAGGCCAGCGGGGCTCCGGGGTGATACGCAGTATTTT
cdr3_aa: CASRPAGLRGDTQYF
j_call: TRBJ2-3
d_call: TRBD2
clone_size: once
v_call: TRBV7-2

cdr3_nt: TGTGCCAGCAGTTTAGGAGGGTCCTACGAGCAGTACTTC
cdr3_aa: CASSLGGSYEQYF
j_call: TRBJ2-7
d_call: NA
clone_size: NA
v_call: TRBV12-3/TRBV12-4

cdr3_nt: TGTGCCAGCAGAAGGACTAGCGGCCAAGGGGACCAGGAGCAGTTCTTC
cdr3_aa: CASRRTSGQGDQEQFF
j_call: TRBJ2-1
d_call: TRBD2
clone_size: NA
v_call: TRBV12-3/TRBV12-4

cdr3_nt: TGTGCCAGCAGCGTGGGACTAGTTAATGAGCAGTACTTC
cdr3_aa: CASSVGLVNEQYF
j_call: TRBJ2-7
d_call: TRBD2
clone_size: NA
v_call: TRBV7-9

cdr3_nt: TGTGCCAGCAGCTCCGCTAATGAGCAGTTCTTC
cdr3_aa: CASSSANEQFF
j_call: TRBJ2-1
d_call: NA
clone_size: NA
v_call: TRBV7-9

cdr3_nt: TGTGCCAGCAGTTCGACCGACAGGTTTCTCCTTGGCTACACCTTC
cdr3_aa: CASSSTDRFLLGYTF
j_call: TRBJ1-2
d_call: NA
clone_size: NA
v_call: TRBV6-8

cdr3_nt: TGTGCCAGCAGCTTGCTCACTAGCGGAGAAGGGGAGACCCAGTACTTC
cdr3_aa: CASSLLTSGEGETQYF
j_call: TRBJ2-5
d_call: TRBD2
clone_size: NA
v_call: TRBV7-6

cdr3_nt: TGTGCCAGCAGCCCGACTAGCGGGGCAAACACAGATACGCAGTATTTT
cdr3_aa: CASSPTSGANTDTQYF
j_call: TRBJ2-3
d_call: TRBD2
clone_size: NA
v_call: TRBV7-2

cdr3_nt: TGTGCCAGCAGACAGGGTGTGGAGACCCAGTACTTC
cdr3_aa: CASRQGVETQYF
j_call: TRBJ2-5
d_call: NA
clone_size: NA
v_call: TRBV6-1

cdr3_nt: TGTGCCAGCAGTGTTGGACTAGTTAGCGTTGAGCAGTTCTTC
cdr3_aa: CASSVGLVSVEQFF
j_call: TRBJ2-1
d_call: TRBD2
clone_size: once
v_call: TRBV6-1

cdr3_nt: TGTGCCAGCAGCTCCGGGACAGGTCTTGAGCAGTTCTTC
cdr3_aa: CASSSGTGLEQFF
j_call: TRBJ2-1
d_call: TRBD1
clone_size: once
v_call: TRBV7-3

cdr3_nt: TGTGCCAGCAGTTTAAGGCACGGGTGGGCCAACGTCCTGACTTTC
cdr3_aa: CASSLRHGWANVLTF
j_call: TRBJ2-6
d_call: NA
clone_size: NA
v_call: TRBV28

cdr3_nt: TGTGCCAGCAGTCAGACGGGAGGGCCCTACGAGCAGTACTTC
cdr3_aa: CASSQTGGPYEQYF
j_call: TRBJ2-7
d_call: TRBD2
clone_size: once
v_call: TRBV7-2

cdr3_nt: TGTGCCAGTAAGGCCCTTAGGCCTAGCGGGAGGAATGAGCAGTTCTTC
cdr3_aa: CASKALRPSGRNEQFF
j_call: TRBJ2-1
d_call: TRBD2
clone_size: few
v_call: TRBV19

cdr3_nt: TGTGCCAGCAGTGCAAGGACTAGCGGCAACACAGATACGCAGTATTTT
cdr3_aa: CASSARTSGNTDTQYF
j_call: TRBJ2-3
d_call: TRBD2
clone_size: many
v_call: TRBV6-1

cdr3_nt: TGTGCCAGCACAGAAACAGGGAGGTGGACTGAAGCTTTCTTT
cdr3_aa: CASTETGRWTEAFF
j_call: TRBJ1-1
d_call: NA
clone_size: NA
v_call: TRBV7-6

cdr3_nt: TGTGCCATGGCCGGGACAGGGTTTATCGAGCAGTACTTC
cdr3_aa: CAMAGTGFIEQYF
j_call: TRBJ2-7
d_call: TRBD1
clone_size: once
v_call: TRBV10-3

cdr3_nt: TGTGCCAGCAGTTACTCGGGTAGCGGGGGCGAACGCAATGAGCAGTTCTTC
cdr3_aa: CASSYSGSGGERNEQFF
j_call: TRBJ2-1
d_call: TRBD2
clone_size: NA
v_call: TRBV6-6

cdr3_nt: TGTGCCAGCAGTTTATATCCCCCGGGACTAGTCCGTAGAGATACGCAGTATTTT
cdr3_aa: CASSLYPPGLVRRDTQYF
j_call: TRBJ2-3
d_call: TRBD2
clone_size: medium-sized
v_call: TRBV27

cdr3_nt: TGTGCCAGCAGTTTATCAACAGGGTGGGGAGAGACCCAGTACTTC
cdr3_aa: CASSLSTGWGETQYF
j_call: TRBJ2-5
d_call: NA
clone_size: few
v_call: TRBV28

cdr3_nt: TGTGCCAGCAGCTTATCACGCACAGATACGCAGTATTTT
cdr3_aa: CASSLSRTDTQYF
j_call: TRBJ2-3
d_call: NA
clone_size: NA
v_call: TRBV7-3

cdr3_nt: TGTGCCAGCAGCCACAGATACAATGAGCAGTTCTTC
cdr3_aa: CASSHRYNEQFF
j_call: TRBJ2-1
d_call: NA
clone_size: NA
v_call: TRBV7-6